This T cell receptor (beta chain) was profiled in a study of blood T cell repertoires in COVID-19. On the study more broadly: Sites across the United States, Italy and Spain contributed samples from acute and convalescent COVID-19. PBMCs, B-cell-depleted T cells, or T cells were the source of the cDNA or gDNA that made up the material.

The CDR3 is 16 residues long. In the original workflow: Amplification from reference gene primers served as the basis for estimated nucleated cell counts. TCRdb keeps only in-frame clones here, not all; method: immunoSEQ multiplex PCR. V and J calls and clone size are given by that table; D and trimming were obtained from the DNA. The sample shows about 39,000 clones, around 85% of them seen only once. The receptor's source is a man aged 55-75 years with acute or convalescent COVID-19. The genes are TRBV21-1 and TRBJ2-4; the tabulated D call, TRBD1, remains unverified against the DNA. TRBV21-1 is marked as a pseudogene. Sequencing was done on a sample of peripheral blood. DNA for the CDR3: TGTGCCAGCAGGAAAGGTGGGGGCAGGCAAGGAAACATTCAGTACTTC. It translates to CASRKGGGRQGNIQYF.